These T cell receptor beta chains were read from a single sample in a study of blood T cell repertoires in COVID-19. Data came from immunoSEQ multiplex PCR; TCRdb stores just in-frame clones and leaves some out. The data show 400,000 to 450,000 clones, with roughly 88% seen just once and roughly 13% held by the top ten. What was sequenced was peripheral blood. These receptors all stem from a woman aged 50 to 60 with COVID-19, enrolled during active disease. Each CDR3 is given with its conserved first and last residue. D genes are given only for firm matches. Expanded clones are given a class, and other clones once, few, many or no size at all.

d_gene	abundance	v_gene	j_gene	len	CDR3nt	CDR3aa
TRBD1	-	TRBV27	TRBJ2-1	15	TGTGCCAGCAGCAAGACAGGGGGCGACAGGAGTGAGCAGTTCTTC	CASSKTGGDRSEQFF
-	-	TRBV2	TRBJ1-2	14	TGTGCCAGGACCCCGTTGGGGGCTGACTATGGCTACACCTTC	CARTPLGADYGYTF
-	-	TRBV7-2	TRBJ1-4	16	TGTGCCAGCAGCCCGCAGGGTACGACAGGTTATGAAAAACTGTTTTTT	CASSPQGTTGYEKLFF
-	-	TRBV6-5	TRBJ1-1	15	TGTGCCAGCAGTTACTCGACCGGGGGGTGGTCTGAAGCTTTCTTT	CASSYSTGGWSEAFF
TRBD2	-	TRBV5-4	TRBJ2-3	18	TGTGCCAGCAGCCCGGGACTAGCGGGGGTGACATGGGGAAATACGCAGTATTTT	CASSPGLAGVTWGNTQYF
-	once	TRBV6-5	TRBJ1-5	15	TGTGCCAGCAGTTACTCGTTCAGGGTTGGTCAGCCCCAGCATTTT	CASSYSFRVGQPQHF
-	-	TRBV2	TRBJ1-5	14	TGTGCCAGCTTGAGAGGGGGAGTCGGACAGCCCCAGCATTTT	CASLRGGVGQPQHF
TRBD1	few	TRBV6-5	TRBJ1-2	15	TGTGCCAGCAGGCCCGGGACAGGGTATCACTATGGCTACACCTTC	CASRPGTGYHYGYTF
-	many	TRBV28	TRBJ1-6	14	TGTGCCAGCAGGCCGGGCTACGGAGGATCACCCCTCCACTTT	CASRPGYGGSPLHF
-	-	TRBV2	TRBJ2-7	17	TGTGCCAGCAGTGTCAAGAGAGCCCACCCGGGGTACCACGAGCAGTACTTC	CASSVKRAHPGYHEQYF
-	-	TRBV15	TRBJ1-2	15	TGTGCCACCTCGCCCTTGGAGGGAAGGGTGAGGGGCTACACCTTC	CATSPLEGRVRGYTF
-	-	TRBV28	TRBJ2-7	15	TGTGCCAGCTACGGAGGGGTCCGGAGCTCCTACGAGCAGTACTTC	CASYGGVRSSYEQYF
-	once	TRBV19	TRBJ1-2	12	TGTGCCAGTAGTGGGCAATTCGGCGGCTACACCTTC	CASSGQFGGYTF
-	-	TRBV5-6	TRBJ1-2	14	TGTGCCAGCAGCTTCAACGGGGGGGTATATGGCTACACCTTC	CASSFNGGVYGYTF
-	-	TRBV19	TRBJ1-2	15	TGTGCCAGTACCGAATCCCAACAGGGAAGCTATGGCTACACCTTC	CASTESQQGSYGYTF
TRBD1	-	TRBV5-1	TRBJ2-7	15	TGCGCCAGCAGCTCCTCCGGGACAGGGGTAGGCGAGCAGTACTTC	CASSSSGTGVGEQYF
TRBD1	-	TRBV24-1	TRBJ1-5	14	TGTGCCACCAGCCACGACAGGGAGAATCAGCCCCAGCATTTT	CATSHDRENQPQHF
-	-	TRBV9	TRBJ1-1	13	TGTGCCAGCAGCGTAGCTCAGGGGTCTGAAGCTTTCTTT	CASSVAQGSEAFF
TRBD1	-	TRBV5-1	TRBJ1-6	16	TGCGCCAGCAGCTCGGACAGGGACTCCTATAATTCACCCCTCCACTTT	CASSSDRDSYNSPLHF
-	-	TRBV4-1	TRBJ1-2	15	TGCGCCAGCAGCCAAGATCCGGGGTTTAACTATGGCTACACCTTC	CASSQDPGFNYGYTF
-	-	TRBV3-1/TRBV3-2	TRBJ1-2	15	TGTGCCAGCCCCAGGATGGGCCGACTAAACTATGGCTACACCTTC	CASPRMGRLNYGYTF
TRBD1	-	TRBV20-1	TRBJ2-4	11	TGCAGTGCCCAGACAGGGAGCATTCAGTACTTC	CSAQTGSIQYF
-	-	TRBV11-2	TRBJ2-3	15	TGTGCCAGCAGCTTAGAGGGACTCCGATCGGATACGCAGTATTTT	CASSLEGLRSDTQYF
TRBD2	-	TRBV5-4	TRBJ2-1	18	TGTGCCAGCAGCCCCGGACTAGCGGGGGGCCTATCCTACAATGAGCAGTTCTTC	CASSPGLAGGLSYNEQFF
-	-	TRBV9	TRBJ1-1	13	TGTGCCAGCAGCGGGACCCCGGGGACTGAAGCTTTCTTT	CASSGTPGTEAFF
-	-	TRBV7-3	TRBJ2-3	14	TGTGCCAGCAGCTTAACCTCTAGCACAGATACGCAGTATTTT	CASSLTSSTDTQYF
TRBD2	-	TRBV30	TRBJ2-1	15	TGTGCCTGGAGTGGGGCGGGGGGCACCTACAATGAGCAGTTCTTC	CAWSGAGGTYNEQFF
-	-	TRBV13	TRBJ2-3	16	TGTGCCAGCAGCCTAGGGGGGGCAGAACCATTAAGTACGCAGTATTTT	CASSLGGAEPLSTQYF
TRBD1	-	TRBV6-1	TRBJ1-3	15	TGTGCCAGCAGTATCCGGGACAGCTCTGGAAACACCATATATTTT	CASSIRDSSGNTIYF
-	-	TRBV29-1	TRBJ1-2	12	TGCAGCGTTGAGCGCGCAGGGGATGGCTACACCTTC	CSVERAGDGYTF
TRBD2	-	TRBV3-1/TRBV3-2	TRBJ2-3	18	TGTGCCAGCAGCAAAGGGACTAGCGGGGTCCGATACACAGATACGCAGTATTTT	CASSKGTSGVRYTDTQYF
-	-	TRBV19	TRBJ1-2	14	TGTGCCAGTAGTCCCGGTGGAGGGGTGGATGGCTACACCTTC	CASSPGGGVDGYTF
-	few	TRBV7-2	TRBJ2-2	12	TGTGCCAGCAGCTTCATTGCGGGGGAGCTGTTTTTT	CASSFIAGELFF
TRBD1	-	TRBV19	TRBJ1-2	17	TGTGCCATCGACTCTGTGGGGACAGGGGGCACCGGGGATGGCAACACCTTC	CAIDSVGTGGTGDGNTF
TRBD2	-	TRBV19	TRBJ2-1	15	TGTGCCAGTAGTATCCTAGCGGGGAGCGACAATGAGCAGTTCTTC	CASSILAGSDNEQFF
-	once	TRBV7-3	TRBJ2-3	19	TGTGCCAGCAGCGTCCACCCCCCAAAAAGAGCGAGGAATGTAGATACGCAGTATTTT	CASSVHPPKRARNVDTQYF
TRBD2	-	TRBV9	TRBJ2-3	20	TGTGCCAGCAGCGTAGCGTCCGGGGGGGTTGGTGGGTTGCGCACAGATACGCAGTATTTT	CASSVASGGVGGLRTDTQYF
TRBD1	-	TRBV12-3/TRBV12-4	TRBJ1-2	13	TGTGCCAGCAGTGTGGGACAGGGGGATGGCTACACCTTC	CASSVGQGDGYTF
TRBD1	-	TRBV7-2	TRBJ2-6	15	TGTGCCAGCAGCTGGACAGGGGCTGGGGCCAACGTCCTGACTTTC	CASSWTGAGANVLTF
TRBD1	once	TRBV5-1	TRBJ1-1	15	TGCGCCAGCAGCAGACGGACAGGGGAGAACACTGAAGCTTTCTTT	CASSRRTGENTEAFF
TRBD1	once	TRBV6-1	TRBJ1-3	15	TGTGCCAGCAGTGAAGCGGACAGGGCTGGAAACACCATATATTTT	CASSEADRAGNTIYF
-	once	TRBV30	TRBJ1-3	14	TGTGCCTGGAGTGTAGGGGGACCTGGAAACACCATATATTTT	CAWSVGGPGNTIYF
-	few	TRBV5-6	TRBJ1-5	13	TGTGCCAGCAGCTCTTATAGCAATCAGCCCCAGCATTTT	CASSSYSNQPQHF
TRBD2	once	TRBV19	TRBJ2-1	14	TGTGCCAGTAGTACTAGCGGGCGTTACAATGAGCAGTTCTTC	CASSTSGRYNEQFF
-	-	TRBV20-1	TRBJ2-3	11	TGCAGTGCACTAAGCACAGATACGCAGTATTTT	CSALSTDTQYF
-	once	TRBV24-1	TRBJ2-7	11	TGTGCCACCGGGGAGCCTTACGAGCAGTACTTC	CATGEPYEQYF
TRBD1	-	TRBV24-1	TRBJ2-6	16	TGTGCCACCAGTATGGGACAGGGCACCGGGGCCAACGTCCTGACTTTC	CATSMGQGTGANVLTF
TRBD1	-	TRBV25-1	TRBJ1-4	16	TGTGCCAGCAGTGCGGGACAGGAGGCAACTAATGAAAAACTGTTTTTT	CASSAGQEATNEKLFF
TRBD1	-	TRBV6-5	TRBJ2-1	15	TGTGCCAGCAACCACCGGGACAGGGGAAACAATGAGCAGTTCTTC	CASNHRDRGNNEQFF
-	-	TRBV4-1	TRBJ2-7	13	TGCGCCAGCAGCCAAGATTTTCTTAGCGAGCAGTACTTC	CASSQDFLSEQYF
-	once	TRBV28	TRBJ1-1	14	TGTGCCAGCAGTTTAATCCGGGGTAACACTGAAGCTTTCTTT	CASSLIRGNTEAFF
TRBD1	-	TRBV2	TRBJ1-5	15	TGTGCCAGCACGGGACAGGCGTATAGCAATCAGCCCCAGCATTTT	CASTGQAYSNQPQHF
-	-	TRBV13	TRBJ1-3	14	TGTGCCAGCGCCCCGCGGGGGCTTGGAAACACCATATATTTT	CASAPRGLGNTIYF
-	-	TRBV5-4	TRBJ1-6	14	TGTGCCAGCAGCTTGGTAGGGGTGGGTTCACCCCTCCACTTT	CASSLVGVGSPLHF